Below, 20 T cell receptor beta chains from the same sample are listed, as sequenced in a study of blood T cell repertoires in COVID-19. TCRdb's copy holds only in-frame clones and misses some; the assay was immunoSEQ multiplex PCR. This sample has 240,000 or so clones, with 86% found just once. What was sequenced was PBMCs or T cells enriched from blood (not recorded which). The receptor set was obtained from a woman aged 50 to 60 who had recovered from COVID-19.

The chain is built from TRBV4-3 and TRBJ2-2, with 12 bases lining up with TRBD2. This CDR3 contains 17 residues. The germline V gene encodes CDR1 LGHNA and CDR2 YSLEER. After removal of 4 bases from V and 7 bases from J, the junction contained 10 bases not matched to a gene. The CDR3 sequence is CASSLHPSGGAVGELFF. CDR3 sequence (DNA): TGCGCCAGCAGCCTTCATCCTAGCGGGGGGGCCGTCGGGGAGCTGTTTTTT.

The chain uses TRBV2 and TRBJ2-1; 8 bases line up with TRBD2. CDR1 and CDR2 (germline): SNHLY, FYNNEI. V dropped 5 bases and J dropped 8; count of bases not matched to a gene: 11. The CDR3 loop spans 15 amino acids. CDR3 residues: CASSLAGMGYYEQFF. The DNA for the CDR3 is TGTGCCAGCAGTTTAGCGGGGATGGGTTACTATGAGCAGTTCTTC.

V and J are TRBV28 and TRBJ2-7, with D possibly TRBD2 on 6 matching bases. CDR1 is MDHEN, CDR2 SYDVKM, per germline. The CDR3 totals 13 residues. The V end lost 7 bases, the J end lost 0 bases, and 10 bases lay between the germline ends. CDR3 protein: CASTSANSYEQYF. DNA of the CDR3: TGTGCCAGCACTAGCGCGAACTCCTACGAGCAGTACTTC.

This clone has just one count. The chain joins TRBV27 to TRBJ1-1, with D uncertain. Trimming stripped 0 bases from V and 1 base from J, with 9 bases between. Germline V CDR1 and CDR2: MNHEY, SMNVEV (reference sequence). This CDR3 has 15 amino acids. CDR3 sequence: CASSLSRSQNTEAFF. The CDR3 DNA follows: TGTGCCAGCAGTTTATCGAGGTCCCAGAACACTGAAGCTTTCTTT.

The J gene is TRBJ1-1, the V gene TRBV27; 8 positions agree with TRBD1. Per the germline V gene, CDR1 is MNHEY and CDR2 is SMNVEV (reference sequence). The V and J ends lost 5 bases and 3 bases, in that order; junction bases with no gene match: 11. The length of the CDR3 is 16 residues. The CDR3 nucleotides read TGTGCCAGCAGTCTTTTAGGCAGGGGGCCGGACACTGAAGCTTTCTTT. As protein: CASSLLGRGPDTEAFF.

The chain is built from TRBV27 and TRBJ2-7; D possibly corresponds to TRBD1 (7 bases). The CDR3 contains 14 residues. The ends were cut back, 2 bases at V and 2 bases at J, with 10 bases in the middle. Germline V CDR1 and CDR2: MNHEY, SMNVEV (reference sequence). Here the CDR3 DNA reads TGTGCCAGCAGTTTAGCGGGACAGACCTACGAGCAGTACTTC. Amino acid sequence: CASSLAGQTYEQYF.

The chain has TRBV6-1 and TRBJ2-7; D gene ambiguous. The CDR3 is made up of 11 amino acids. Trimming cost V 3 bases and J 3 bases, with 3 bases left between them. In germline, CDR1 is MNHNS, CDR2 SASEGT. In DNA, the CDR3 is TGTGCCAGCAGTGACAGCTACGAGCAGTACTTC. Encoded protein: CASSDSYEQYF.

The rearrangement uses TRBV4-3 and TRBJ2-5, with D maybe TRBD1 (5 bases). The CDR3 extends over 15 amino acids. With 5 bases removed from V and 2 bases from J, the gap between germline ends came to 15 bases. Germline CDR1 is LGHNA and CDR2 is YSLEER. The CDR3 nucleotides are TGCGCCAGCAGCTTAGTAACCGGACATCAAGAGACCCAGTACTTC. This codes for CASSLVTGHQETQYF.

The CDR3 loop is CASSQPLAGLGNEQFF. CDR3 DNA: TGTGCCAGCAGCCAACCTTTAGCGGGGTTAGGGAATGAGCAGTTCTTC. V usage is TRBV3-1 (or the pseudogene TRBV3-2) and J usage is TRBJ2-1; 8 nucleotides align to TRBD2. The CDR3 length is 16 residues. The germline V gene encodes CDR1 LGHDT and CDR2 YNNKEL (reference sequence). The junction had 10 bases not matched to a gene; V was cut back by 2 bases and J by 7 bases.

This chain joins TRBV5-6 and TRBJ2-7; no clear D gene. Germline V gene lookup returns CDR1 SGHDT and CDR2 YYEEEE. There are 13 residues in the CDR3. Trimming removed 1 base from V and 3 bases from J, with 8 bases in between. The CDR3: CASSLMSLYEQYF. In DNA, the CDR3 is TGTGCCAGCAGCTTGATGAGTCTCTACGAGCAGTACTTC. The variable domain in full, with the rest retrieved from reference TRBV5-6 and TRBJ2-7, is DAGVTQSPTHLIKTRGQQVTLRCSPKSGHDTVSWYQQALGQGPQFIFQYYEEEERQRGNFPDRFSGHQFPNYSSELNVNALLLGDSALYLCASSLMSLYEQYFGPGTRLTVT.

This rearrangement joins TRBV28 to TRBJ2-7; 7 positions match TRBD2. From germline, CDR1 is MDHEN and CDR2 SYDVKM. This CDR3 contains 16 residues. V dropped 4 bases and J dropped 0; count of bases not matched to a gene: 9. The CDR3 region is CASSSQTSSRSYEQYF. As DNA, the CDR3 is TGTGCCAGCAGTTCACAGACTAGCTCCCGCTCCTACGAGCAGTACTTC.

V and J are TRBV19 and TRBJ1-5, with 7 nucleotides matching TRBD1. CDR3 length equals 17 residues. CDR1 and CDR2 (germline): LNHDA, SQIVND (reference sequence). J lost 6 bases, V lost 3 bases, and 14 bases had no gene match. The chain's CDR3 is CASSIVLPAGGGQPQHF. The CDR3 DNA sequence: TGTGCCAGTAGTATCGTTCTTCCAGCAGGGGGAGGTCAGCCCCAGCATTTT. Complete variable domain (other parts from reference TRBV19 and TRBJ1-5): DGGITQSPKYLFRKEGQNVTLSCEQNLNHDAMYWYRQDPGQGLRLIYYSQIVNDFQKGDIAEGYSVSREKKESFPLTVTSAQKNPTAFYLCASSIVLPAGGGQPQHFGDGTRLSIL.

The gene calls are TRBV27 and TRBJ2-1; 11 bases line up with TRBD2. In germline, CDR1 is MNHEY, CDR2 SMNVEV (reference sequence). The CDR3 is 16 amino acids. After removal of 6 bases from V and 8 bases from J, the junction contained 12 bases not matched to a gene. CDR3 nucleotide sequence: TGTGCCAGCAGACCCACGGGCCTAGCGGGAGGCTATGAGCAGTTCTTC. Protein sequence: CASRPTGLAGGYEQFF.

V gene TRBV7-9 combines with J gene TRBJ1-3; 9 bases fit TRBD1. J gave up 6 bases and V 3 bases, and 6 bases lay outside the gene matches. Per the germline V gene, CDR1 is SEHNR and CDR2 is FQNEAQ (reference sequence). This CDR3 has 15 residues. CDR3 amino acids: CASSFGDREANTIYF. In nucleotides, the CDR3 is TGTGCCAGCAGCTTTGGGGACAGGGAGGCAAACACCATATATTTT.

The chain carries TRBV28 and TRBJ1-4; D uncertain. The V gene's germline CDR1 is MDHEN and CDR2 SYDVKM. The CDR3 is made up of 14 amino acids. V lost 6 bases, J lost 6 bases, and 14 bases lay in between. DNA of the CDR3: TGTGCCAGCAGCCTGAGGTTCGGATATGAAAAACTGTTTTTT. Translation gives CASSLRFGYEKLFF.

The rearrangement uses TRBV7-6 and TRBJ1-3, with 8 bases lining up with TRBD1. Trimming at V came to 1 base and at J to 0 bases, leaving 8 bases not matched to a gene. CDR3 length: 18 amino acids. Germline values: CDR1 SGHVS, CDR2 FNYEAQ. In DNA, the CDR3 is TGTGCCAGCAGCTTAGAGAGACAGGGGTTAAGCTCTGGAAACACCATATATTTT. It encodes CASSLERQGLSSGNTIYF.

Notes on this clone: The same CDR3 also results from other DNA sequences found in this sample. The chain carries TRBV11-2 and TRBJ1-2, with D perhaps matching TRBD1 (5 bases). Germline-derived CDR1 and CDR2 are SGHAT and FQNNGV. CDR3 length equals 13 residues. V was shortened by 1 base and J by 5 bases, with 8 bases between the two germline ends. The DNA for the CDR3 is TGTGCCAGCAGCTTAGGACAGATTTATGGCTACACCTTC. This encodes CASSLGQIYGYTF.

The chain employs TRBV14 and TRBJ2-3; no firm D call. This CDR3 is built from 12 residues. The ends were cut back, 4 bases at V and 2 bases at J, with 4 bases in the middle. Germline CDR1 reads SGHDN; CDR2 reads FVKESK. CDR3 sequence reads: CASSLNTDTQYF. In DNA, the CDR3 is TGTGCCAGCAGCCTTAACACAGATACGCAGTATTTT.

This sequence joins TRBV10-1 and TRBJ1-3; the D is unclear. The germline gives CDR1 WNHNN, CDR2 SYGVQD (reference sequence). The CDR3 length is 10 residues. The germline V and J ends were trimmed by 9 bases and 6 bases, with 6 bases remaining between them. CDR3 in amino acids: CASPSNTIYF. For the CDR3, the DNA is TGCGCCAGTCCCTCAAACACCATATATTTT.

The rearrangement joins TRBV28 to TRBJ1-2; D not certain. CDR3 length: 16 residues. The germline CDR1 and CDR2 sequences are MDHEN and SYDVKM. The germline V and J ends were trimmed by 3 bases and 1 base, with 15 bases remaining between them. CDR3 sequence reads: CASSFGSRRHNYGYTF. As DNA, the CDR3 is TGTGCCAGCAGTTTTGGGTCTAGACGGCATAACTATGGCTACACCTTC.